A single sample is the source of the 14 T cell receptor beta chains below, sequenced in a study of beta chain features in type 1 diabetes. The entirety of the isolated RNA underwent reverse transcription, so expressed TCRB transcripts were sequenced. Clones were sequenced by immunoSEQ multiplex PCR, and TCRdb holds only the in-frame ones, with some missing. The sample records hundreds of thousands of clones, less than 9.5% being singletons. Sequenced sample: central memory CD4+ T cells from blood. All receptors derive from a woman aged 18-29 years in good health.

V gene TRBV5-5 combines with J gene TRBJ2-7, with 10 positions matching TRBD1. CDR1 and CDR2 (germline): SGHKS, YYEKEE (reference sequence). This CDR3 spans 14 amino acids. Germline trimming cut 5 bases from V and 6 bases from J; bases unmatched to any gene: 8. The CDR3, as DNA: TGTGCCAGCAGTAACGACAGGGGGCTTGTCGAGCAGTACTTC. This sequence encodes CASSNDRGLVEQYF.

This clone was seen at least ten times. CDR3 sequence (DNA): TGTGCCAGCATCCCCACTAGCGGGAGTTACAATGAGCAGTTCTTC. It translates to CASIPTSGSYNEQFF. This chain joins TRBV28 and TRBJ2-1; the match to TRBD2 covers 11 bases. V trimming: 7 bases; J trimming: 4 bases; junction bases outside the gene matches: 6. This CDR3 is built from 15 residues. Germline values: CDR1 MDHEN, CDR2 SYDVKM.

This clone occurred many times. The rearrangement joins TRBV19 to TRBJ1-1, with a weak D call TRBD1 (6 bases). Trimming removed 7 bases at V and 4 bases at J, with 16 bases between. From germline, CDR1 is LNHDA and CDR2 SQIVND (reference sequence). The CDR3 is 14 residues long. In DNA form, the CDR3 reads TGTGCCAGTATCGGAACAGGGAAGGGCACTGAAGCTTTCTTT. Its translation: CASIGTGKGTEAFF.

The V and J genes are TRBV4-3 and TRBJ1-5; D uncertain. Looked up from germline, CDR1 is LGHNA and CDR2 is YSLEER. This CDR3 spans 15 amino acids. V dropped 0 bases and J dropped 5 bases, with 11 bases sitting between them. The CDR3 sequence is CASSQELRAHQPQHF. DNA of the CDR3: TGCGCCAGCAGCCAAGAACTCAGAGCCCATCAGCCCCAGCATTTT.

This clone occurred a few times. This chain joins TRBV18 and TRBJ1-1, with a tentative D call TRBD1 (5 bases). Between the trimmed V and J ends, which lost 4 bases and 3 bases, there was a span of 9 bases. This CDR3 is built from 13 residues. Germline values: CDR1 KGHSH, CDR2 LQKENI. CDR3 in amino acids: CASSRLGDTEAFF. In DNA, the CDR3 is TGTGCCAGCTCACGATTGGGGGACACTGAAGCTTTCTTT.

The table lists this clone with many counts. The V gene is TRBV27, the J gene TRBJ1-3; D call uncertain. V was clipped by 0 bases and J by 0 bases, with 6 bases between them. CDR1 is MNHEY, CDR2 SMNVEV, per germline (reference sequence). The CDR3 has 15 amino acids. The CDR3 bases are TGTGCCAGCAGTTTATCCGGGAGCTCTGGAAACACCATATATTTT. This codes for CASSLSGSSGNTIYF.

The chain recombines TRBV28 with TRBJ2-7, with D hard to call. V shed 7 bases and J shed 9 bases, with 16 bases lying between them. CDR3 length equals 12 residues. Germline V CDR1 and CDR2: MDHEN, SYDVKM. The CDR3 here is CASTATKDVQYF. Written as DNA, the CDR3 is TGTGCCAGCACGGCGACGAAGGATGTGCAGTACTTC.

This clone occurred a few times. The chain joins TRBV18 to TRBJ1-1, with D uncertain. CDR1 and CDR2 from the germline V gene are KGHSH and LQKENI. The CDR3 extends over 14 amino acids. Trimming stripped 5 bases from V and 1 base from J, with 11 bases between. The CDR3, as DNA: TGTGCCAGCTCATTTGGCAGCGCGAACACTGAAGCTTTCTTT. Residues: CASSFGSANTEAFF.

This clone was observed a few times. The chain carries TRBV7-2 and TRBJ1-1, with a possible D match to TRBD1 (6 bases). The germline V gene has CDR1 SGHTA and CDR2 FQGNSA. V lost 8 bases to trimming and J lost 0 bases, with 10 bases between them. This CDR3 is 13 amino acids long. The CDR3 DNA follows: TGTGCCAGCGGGGGGCCTATGAACACTGAAGCTTTCTTT. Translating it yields CASGGPMNTEAFF.

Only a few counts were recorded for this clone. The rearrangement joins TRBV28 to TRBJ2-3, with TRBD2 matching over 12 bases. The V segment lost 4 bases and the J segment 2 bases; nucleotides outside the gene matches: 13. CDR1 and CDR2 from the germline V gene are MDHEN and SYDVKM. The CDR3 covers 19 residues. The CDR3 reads CASSSKLGLAGSYTDTQYF. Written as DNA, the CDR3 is TGTGCCAGCAGTTCCAAACTCGGACTAGCGGGGTCCTACACAGATACGCAGTATTTT.

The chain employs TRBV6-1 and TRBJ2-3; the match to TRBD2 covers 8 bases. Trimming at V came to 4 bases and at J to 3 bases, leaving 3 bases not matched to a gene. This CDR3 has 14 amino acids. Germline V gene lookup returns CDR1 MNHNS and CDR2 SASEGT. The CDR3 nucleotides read TGTGCCAGCAGTGCGGGAGGGAGTACAGATACGCAGTATTTT. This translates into CASSAGGSTDTQYF.

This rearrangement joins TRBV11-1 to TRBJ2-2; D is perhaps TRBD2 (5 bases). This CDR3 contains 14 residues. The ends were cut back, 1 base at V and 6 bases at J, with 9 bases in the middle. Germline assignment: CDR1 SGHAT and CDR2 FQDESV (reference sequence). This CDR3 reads CASSLVRGSGELFF. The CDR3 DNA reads TGTGCCAGCAGCTTAGTTCGGGGATCCGGGGAGCTGTTTTTT.

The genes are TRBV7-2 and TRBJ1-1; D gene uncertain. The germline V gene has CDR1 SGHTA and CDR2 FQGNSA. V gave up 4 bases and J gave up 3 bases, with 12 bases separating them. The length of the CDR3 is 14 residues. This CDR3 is CASSSYGRHTEAFF. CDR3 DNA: TGTGCCAGCAGCTCCTACGGGCGTCACACTGAAGCTTTCTTT.

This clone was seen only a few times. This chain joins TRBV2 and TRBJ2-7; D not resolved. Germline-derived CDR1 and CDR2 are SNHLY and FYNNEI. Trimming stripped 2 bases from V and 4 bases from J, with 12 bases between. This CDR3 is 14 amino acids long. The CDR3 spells CASSELSIGYEQYF. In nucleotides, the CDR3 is TGTGCCAGCAGTGAATTGAGCATCGGGTACGAGCAGTACTTC.